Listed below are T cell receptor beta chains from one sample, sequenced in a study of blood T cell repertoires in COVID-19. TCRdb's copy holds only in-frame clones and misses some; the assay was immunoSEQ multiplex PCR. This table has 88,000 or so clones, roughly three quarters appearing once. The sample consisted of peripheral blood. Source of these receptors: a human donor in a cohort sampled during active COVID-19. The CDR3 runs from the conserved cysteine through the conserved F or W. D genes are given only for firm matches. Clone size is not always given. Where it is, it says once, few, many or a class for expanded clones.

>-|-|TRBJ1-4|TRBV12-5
TGTGCTAGTGGTTTGACGGGAACTAATGAAAAACTGTTTTTT
CASGLTGTNEKLFF
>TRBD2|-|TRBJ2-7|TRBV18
TGTGCCAGCTCATCTATAGCGGGAGGAGAAGGTGAGCAGTACTTC
CASSSIAGGEGEQYF
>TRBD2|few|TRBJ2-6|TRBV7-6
TGTGCCAGCAGCCCCCGGGGGGGGGCTGGGGCCAACGTCCTGACTTTC
CASSPRGGAGANVLTF
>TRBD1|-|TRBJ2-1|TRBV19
TGTGCCAGTAGTATTGACAGGGGTTCCTACAATGAGCAGTTCTTC
CASSIDRGSYNEQFF
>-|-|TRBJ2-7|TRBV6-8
TGTGCCAGCTGGGGGGGCGCGGGGACCAAAAACTACGAGCAGTACTTC
CASWGGAGTKNYEQYF
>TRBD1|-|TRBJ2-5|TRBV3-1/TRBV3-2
TGTGCCAGCAGCCCCAGGACAGGGGTGGAGACCCAGTACTTC
CASSPRTGVETQYF
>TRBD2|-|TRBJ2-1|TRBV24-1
TGTGCCACCAGTGACAGTGCGGGAGAACCCTACAATGAGCAGTTCTTC
CATSDSAGEPYNEQFF
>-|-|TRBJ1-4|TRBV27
TGTGCCAGCAGCCGGGGGGAAAAACTGTTTTTT
CASSRGEKLFF
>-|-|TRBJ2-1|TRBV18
TGTGCCAGCTCACCACTGCTCCAGGCGAATGAGCAGTTCTTC
CASSPLLQANEQFF
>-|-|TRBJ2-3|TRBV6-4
TGTGCCAGCAGCCGCGGGGAGACCACAGATACGCAGTATTTT
CASSRGETTDTQYF
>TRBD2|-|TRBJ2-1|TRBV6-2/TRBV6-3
TGTGCCAGCAGTTACTCTCTGGGACTAGCGGGAGGCTACAATGAGCAGTTCTTC
CASSYSLGLAGGYNEQFF
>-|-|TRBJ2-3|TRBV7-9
TGTGCCAGCAGACCAGGACAGCCCACAGATACGCAGTATTTT
CASRPGQPTDTQYF
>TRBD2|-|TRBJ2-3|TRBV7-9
TGTGCCAGCAGCCCAGTTGGGGCTAGCGGGAGCATAGATACGCAGTATTTT
CASSPVGASGSIDTQYF
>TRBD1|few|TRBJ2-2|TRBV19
TGTGCCAGTAGAACAGGGACAGGGGGAACCGGGGAGCTGTTTTTT
CASRTGTGGTGELFF
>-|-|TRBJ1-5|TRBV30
TGTGCCTGGAGTGGGAGTATTGGCAATCAGCCCCAGCATTTT
CAWSGSIGNQPQHF
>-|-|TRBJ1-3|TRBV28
TGTGCCAGCACCCTACCGTCGAATCTTGCTGGAAACACCATATATTTT
CASTLPSNLAGNTIYF
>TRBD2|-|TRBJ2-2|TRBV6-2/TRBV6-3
TGTGCCAGCAGTCCCCGGGGAGGGGTCACCGGGGAGCTGTTTTTT
CASSPRGGVTGELFF
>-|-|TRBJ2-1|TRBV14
TGTGCCAGCAGCCAAGAGAGGTACAATGAGCAGTTCTTC
CASSQERYNEQFF
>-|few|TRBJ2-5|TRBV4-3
TGCGCCAGCAGCCAAAGCAGGGGAGAGGAAGAGACCCAGTACTTC
CASSQSRGEEETQYF
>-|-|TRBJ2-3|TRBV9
TGTGCCAGCAGCGTAGCCGACGGGGATACGCAGTATTTT
CASSVADGDTQYF
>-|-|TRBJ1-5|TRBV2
TGTGCCAGCGGCCGGAGTTTCAATCAGCCCCAGCATTTT
CASGRSFNQPQHF
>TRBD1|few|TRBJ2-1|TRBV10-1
TGCGCCAGCAGTGAGTACAGGGGGCTGAGCTCCTACAATGAGCAGTTCTTC
CASSEYRGLSSYNEQFF
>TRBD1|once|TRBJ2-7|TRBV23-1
TGCGCCAGCAGTCAATCCAGGGGGATTCGAACCTACGAGCAGTACTTC
CASSQSRGIRTYEQYF
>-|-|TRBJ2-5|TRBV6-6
TGTGCCAGCAGCCCGGGGGTGGGGGTCCAAGAGACCCAGTACTTC
CASSPGVGVQETQYF
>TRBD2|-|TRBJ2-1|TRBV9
TGTGCCAGCAGCGCCCTGAGGGCGGGAGTGGTCAATGAGCAGTTCTTC
CASSALRAGVVNEQFF
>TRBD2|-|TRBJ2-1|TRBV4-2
TGTGCCAGCAGCCAACGCCAGCGGGAGGCCCTGTATCAGTTCTTC
CASSQRQREALYQFF
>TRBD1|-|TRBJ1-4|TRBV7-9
TGTGCCAGCAGCCAAACAGGGGGCCGCGGGGAAAAACTGTTTTTT
CASSQTGGRGEKLFF
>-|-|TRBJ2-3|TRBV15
TGTGCCACCAGCAGAGACCACAGTTCTGTGGGCACAGATACGCAGTATTTT
CATSRDHSSVGTDTQYF
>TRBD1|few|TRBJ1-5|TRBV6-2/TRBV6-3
TGTGCCAGCAGTTACGCCAGGGACAGGGGATATAGCAATCAGCCCCAGCATTTT
CASSYARDRGYSNQPQHF
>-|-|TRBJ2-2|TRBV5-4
TGTGCCAGCAGAGCCCAGAACACCGGGGAGCTGTTTTTT
CASRAQNTGELFF
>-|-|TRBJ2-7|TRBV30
TGTGCCTGGAGTGAACGGGAAGAGCAGTACTTC
CAWSEREEQYF
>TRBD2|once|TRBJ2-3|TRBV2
TGTGCCAGCAGTGAACTTGGAGTAGCGGGGGATACGCAGTATTTT
CASSELGVAGDTQYF
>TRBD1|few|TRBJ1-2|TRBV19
TGTGCCAGTAGTACGAATACAGGGGAACGTGGCTACACCTTC
CASSTNTGERGYTF
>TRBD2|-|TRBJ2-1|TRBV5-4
TGTGCCAGCAGCTTGGGGGGAGTGGCGGGAGTATTCAATGAGCAGTTCTTC
CASSLGGVAGVFNEQFF
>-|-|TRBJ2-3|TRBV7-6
TGTGCCAGCAGCTTAGCGCCGGTAGATACGCAGTATTTT
CASSLAPVDTQYF
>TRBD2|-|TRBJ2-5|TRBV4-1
TGCGCCAGCAGCCAAGAACACGGACTAGCGGGATACGTAGTCCGGGAGACCCAGTACTTC
CASSQEHGLAGYVVRETQYF
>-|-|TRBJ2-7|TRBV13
TGTGCCAGCAGCTTAGGACAGGGAAGACACTACGAGCAGTACTTC
CASSLGQGRHYEQYF
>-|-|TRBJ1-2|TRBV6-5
TGTGCCAGCAGACACGACAGCTATGGCTACACCTTC
CASRHDSYGYTF
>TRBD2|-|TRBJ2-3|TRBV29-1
TGCAGCGTTCTTACAGGGATGGTAGCGGGAGGCTCGTTGACAGATACGCAGTATTTT
CSVLTGMVAGGSLTDTQYF
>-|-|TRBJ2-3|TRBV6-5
TGTGCCAGCAGTTCCCCCCTTTATGATACGCAGTATTTT
CASSSPLYDTQYF
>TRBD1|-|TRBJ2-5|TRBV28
TGTGCCAGCAGTCCCGACAGGGACCAAGAGACCCAGTACTTC
CASSPDRDQETQYF
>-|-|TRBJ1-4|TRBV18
TGTGCCAGCTCCACCACGGGGGAAAAACTGTTTTTT
CASSTTGEKLFF
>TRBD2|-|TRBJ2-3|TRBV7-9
TGTGCCAGCAGCTTAGCCCGGGGGGTGGCTACGCAGTATTTT
CASSLARGVATQYF
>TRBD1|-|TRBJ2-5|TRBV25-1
TGTGCCAGCAGTGGCGGGACAGGGAAGGACCAAGAGACCCAGTACTTC
CASSGGTGKDQETQYF
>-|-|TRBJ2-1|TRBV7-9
TGTGCCAGCAGCTACCAGACTAGCTACAATGAGCAGTTCTTC
CASSYQTSYNEQFF
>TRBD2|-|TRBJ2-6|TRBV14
TGTGCCAGCGCCGCGGGGGGCTCTGGGGCCAACGTCCTGACTTTC
CASAAGGSGANVLTF
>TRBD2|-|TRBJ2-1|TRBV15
TGTGCCACCAGCAGAGGAGGGGGCGGGAGGGCCGCTGAGCAGTTCTTC
CATSRGGGGRAAEQFF
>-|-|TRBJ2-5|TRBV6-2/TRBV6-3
TGTGCCAGCAGTTACTCGTTAGCGGACCACCAAGAGACCCAGTACTTC
CASSYSLADHQETQYF
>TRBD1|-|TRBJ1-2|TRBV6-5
TGTGCCAGCAGCCGACAGGGGGAGACGGGCTACACCTTC
CASSRQGETGYTF
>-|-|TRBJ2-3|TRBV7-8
TGTGCCAGCAGCCCGGGACTTAACGATGCCATCGGAGATACGCAGTATTTT
CASSPGLNDAIGDTQYF
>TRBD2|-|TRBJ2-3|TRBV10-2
TGCGCCCGATCTAGCGGACTCACAGATACGCAGTATTTT
CARSSGLTDTQYF
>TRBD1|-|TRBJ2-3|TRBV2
TGTGCCAGCAGGCCTACAGGGGGAGGTACGCAGTATTTT
CASRPTGGGTQYF
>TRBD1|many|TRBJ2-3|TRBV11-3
TGTGCCAGCAGCTTTGGCAGGGGGCAACAAGATACGCAGTATTTT
CASSFGRGQQDTQYF
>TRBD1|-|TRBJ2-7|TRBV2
TGTGCCAGCAGCCTGGACAGGTCCTCCTACGAGCAGTACTTC
CASSLDRSSYEQYF
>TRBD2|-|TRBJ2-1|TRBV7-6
TGTGCCAGCAGTACAGGACTAGCGGGAGCCAATGAGCAGTTCTTC
CASSTGLAGANEQFF